The 26 T cell receptor beta chains presented below share a single source sample, sequenced in a study of technical replicates of blood from a few donors. The method was immunoSEQ multiplex PCR; TCRdb's version includes in-frame clones alone and lacks a portion of them. The sample lists approximately 79,000 clones, around 97% occurring once. Sequenced input: T cells isolated from PBMCs. These receptors all stem from a human donor in good health.

This sequence joins TRBV5-1 and TRBJ1-2; the match to TRBD1 covers 7 bases. The CDR3 is 14 amino acids. Trimming cost V 3 bases and J 4 bases; bases outside gene matches: 6. Per germline, CDR1 SGHRS and CDR2 YFSETQ. CDR3 protein: CASSSAGTAYGYTF. CDR3 bases: TGCGCCAGCAGCTCCGCCGGGACAGCCTATGGCTACACCTTC.

V gene TRBV15 combines with J gene TRBJ2-5, with D uncertain. Germline V gene sequence: CDR1 LNHNV, CDR2 YYDKDF (reference sequence). CDR3 length equals 15 residues. Trimming removed 0 bases from V and 2 bases from J, with 10 bases in between. The CDR3 protein is CATSRDVARQETQYF. DNA for the CDR3: TGTGCCACCAGCAGAGATGTGGCACGTCAAGAGACCCAGTACTTC.

This chain uses TRBV27 with TRBJ2-7; D is perhaps TRBD2 (7 bases). V lost 6 bases, J lost 6 bases, and 12 bases lay in between. Germline CDR1 MNHEY, CDR2 SMNVEV (reference sequence). The CDR3 totals 12 residues. Here the CDR3 DNA reads TGTGCCAGCAGCCAAAGGGGGGGCGAGCAGTACTTC. Translation: CASSQRGGEQYF.

J is TRBJ2-7 and V is TRBV4-1; D is possibly TRBD1 (6 bases). The length of the CDR3 is 15 residues. CDR1 and CDR2 (germline): MGHRA, YSYEKL. V lost 1 base to trimming and J lost 1 base, with 11 bases between them. CDR3 DNA: TGCGCCAGCAGCCAAGGGCTAGGGGGATCCTACGAGCAGTACTTC. It codes for CASSQGLGGSYEQYF.

The CDR3 here is CASSPRGTANEKLFF. The CDR3 region has the DNA TGCGCCAGCAGCCCTAGGGGGACCGCCAATGAAAAACTGTTTTTT. This chain connects TRBV4-1 to TRBJ1-4; D possibly corresponds to TRBD1 (6 bases). CDR1 and CDR2 (germline): MGHRA, YSYEKL. Deletions cut 4 bases from V and 5 bases from J, with 14 bases between. This CDR3 is 15 amino acids long.

The chain carries TRBV29-1 and TRBJ2-7; 9 bases fit TRBD2. Germline assignment: CDR1 SQVTM and CDR2 ANQGSEA. V dropped 1 base and J dropped 6; count of bases not matched to a gene: 7. The CDR3 runs 14 residues. The CDR3 reads CSVEVVLAGREQYF. The CDR3 bases are TGCAGCGTTGAAGTCGTCCTAGCGGGGCGCGAGCAGTACTTC.

This clone was seen once. The rearrangement links TRBV7-2 to TRBJ1-5; D gene uncertain. The CDR3 contains 13 residues. The V end was cut by 1 base, the J end by 7 bases, with 8 bases between. CDR1 SGHTA and CDR2 FQGNSA come from the germline V gene. The CDR3 spells CASSLEAGQPQHF. The CDR3 nucleotides are TGTGCCAGCAGCTTAGAGGCCGGGCAGCCCCAGCATTTT.

The chain employs TRBV7-2 and TRBJ2-3; 7 positions agree with TRBD2. The CDR3 length is 15 residues. Germline lookup yields CDR1 SGHTA and CDR2 FQGNSA. After removal of 4 bases from V and 2 bases from J, the junction contained 6 bases not matched to a gene. Here the CDR3 DNA reads TGTGCCAGCAGCTCGACTAGCAGGCCCACAGATACGCAGTATTTT. It codes for CASSSTSRPTDTQYF.

This chain's CDR3 is CASSPGGERNNEQFF. The CDR3 DNA reads TGTGCCAGCAGCCCCGGGGGGGAGAGGAACAATGAGCAGTTCTTC. V usage is TRBV6-5 and J usage is TRBJ2-1, with 8 bases lining up with TRBD2. The CDR3 sequence is 15 residues long. Germline V gene sequence: CDR1 MNHEY, CDR2 SVGAGI. Trimming at V came to 6 bases and at J to 5 bases, leaving 9 bases not matched to a gene.

This chain uses TRBV11-3 with TRBJ1-2; 10 bases align to TRBD1. The germline V gene has CDR1 SGHNT and CDR2 YENEEA. V trimming: 0 bases; J trimming: 6 bases; junction bases outside the gene matches: 7. The CDR3 length is 16 residues. The CDR3 nucleotides are TGTGCCAGCAGCTTAGATGCGGGACAGGGGTATGATGGCTACACCTTC. Translated, it gives CASSLDAGQGYDGYTF.

The J gene is TRBJ1-1, the V gene TRBV5-6, with D unresolved. In germline, CDR1 is SGHDT, CDR2 YYEEEE. The CDR3 has 12 residues. With 4 bases removed from V and 7 bases from J, the gap between germline ends came to 11 bases. The CDR3 DNA follows: TGTGCCAGCAGCCTATCCTATGGTGAAGCTTTCTTT. Encoded protein: CASSLSYGEAFF.

V and J are TRBV29-1 and TRBJ1-1; no clear D gene. V was shortened by 4 bases and J by 0 bases, with 3 bases between the two germline ends. The CDR3 sequence is 11 residues long. Germline V gene lookup returns CDR1 SQVTM and CDR2 ANQGSEA. This chain's CDR3 is CSVGVNTEAFF. DNA of the CDR3: TGCAGCGTTGGAGTGAACACTGAAGCTTTCTTT.

The chain has TRBV4-1 and TRBJ2-2, with a tentative D call TRBD1 (6 bases). This CDR3 has 15 amino acids. The germline V and J ends were trimmed by 2 bases and 7 bases, with 14 bases remaining between them. Germline lookup yields CDR1 MGHRA and CDR2 YSYEKL. CDR3 nucleotides: TGCGCCAGCAGCCAATGGTCAGGGGACGGCGGGGAGCTGTTTTTT. Amino acids: CASSQWSGDGGELFF.

The chain links TRBV6-1 to TRBJ1-1; D might be TRBD1 (6 bases). CDR1 and CDR2 from the germline V gene are MNHNS and SASEGT. Trimming took 4 bases from V and 6 from J, leaving 27 bases between them. This CDR3 is 18 amino acids long. CDR3 sequence reads: CASSAIQGPVTFIAEAFF. CDR3 bases: TGTGCCAGCAGTGCGATACAGGGACCTGTGACGTTTATCGCTGAAGCTTTCTTT.

This sequence joins TRBV27 and TRBJ1-2; no definite D call. CDR3 length: 13 amino acids. V was pared by 8 bases and J by 6 bases, with 16 bases between. Germline V gene sequence: CDR1 MNHEY, CDR2 SMNVEV (reference sequence). The CDR3 DNA reads TGTGCCAGCGGGCCCGGGGAATCGGATGGCTACACCTTC. Its translation is CASGPGESDGYTF.

This clone was counted once. The CDR3 reads CAISGTGGTDTQYF. Written as DNA, the CDR3 is TGTGCCATCTCCGGGACAGGGGGAACAGATACGCAGTATTTT. This chain connects TRBV10-3 to TRBJ2-3; 11 positions match TRBD1. This CDR3 has 14 residues. CDR1 is ENHRY, CDR2 SYGVKD, per germline. J was trimmed by 3 bases and V by 8 bases; bases with no gene match: 4.

The CDR3 here is CAWRAGIPANYGYTF. CDR3 in DNA: TGTGCCTGGAGAGCCGGGATCCCAGCTAACTATGGCTACACCTTC. This chain uses TRBV30 with TRBJ1-2; D remains ambiguous. The germline V gene encodes CDR1 GTSNPN and CDR2 SVGIG (reference sequence). V was shortened by 3 bases and J by 0 bases, with 14 bases between the two germline ends. CDR3 length equals 15 residues.

The chain joins TRBV19 to TRBJ1-5; D possibly corresponds to TRBD1 (5 bases). CDR1 is LNHDA, CDR2 SQIVND, per germline (reference sequence). This CDR3 comprises 14 residues. V lost 7 bases and J lost 2, with 12 bases in between. DNA for the CDR3: TGTGCCAGTAACGGAGGGGTTGGCAATCAGCCCCAGCATTTT. Encoded protein: CASNGGVGNQPQHF.

This clone showed up just once. The CDR3 bases are TGTGCCAGCCGACAGGACTGGGAAAACATTCAGTACTTC. It yields the protein CASRQDWENIQYF. The chain employs TRBV7-2 and TRBJ2-4, with D possibly TRBD1 on 6 matching bases. Germline V gene lookup returns CDR1 SGHTA and CDR2 FQGNSA. Trimming cost V 8 bases and J 5 bases, with 13 bases left between them. The CDR3 loop spans 13 amino acids.

The rearrangement joins TRBV28 to TRBJ1-4, with 7 nucleotides matching TRBD1. Germline trimming cut 5 bases from V and 3 bases from J; bases unmatched to any gene: 12. Germline V CDR1 and CDR2: MDHEN, SYDVKM. The CDR3 runs 17 residues. The CDR3 loop is CASSPRQGWGPNEKLFF. As DNA, the CDR3 is TGTGCCAGCAGTCCCAGACAGGGATGGGGGCCTAATGAAAAACTGTTTTTT.

The V and J genes are TRBV9 and TRBJ1-1, with D tentatively TRBD1 (5 bases). Germline values: CDR1 SGDLS, CDR2 YYNGEE. The CDR3 length is 16 residues. V was pared by 4 bases and J by 3 bases, with 19 bases between. CDR3 protein: CASSPSPDTHYTEAFF. The CDR3 DNA is TGTGCCAGCAGCCCCTCGCCGGACACCCACTACACTGAAGCTTTCTTT.

CDR3 sequence (DNA): TGCGCCAGCAGCTCGGGACAGGCGAACACTGAAGCTTTCTTT. Translating it yields CASSSGQANTEAFF. The chain is built from TRBV5-1 and TRBJ1-1, with 8 bases aligning to TRBD1. Per germline, CDR1 SGHRS and CDR2 YFSETQ. V dropped 3 bases and J dropped 1; count of bases not matched to a gene: 2. This CDR3 is built from 14 residues.

The chain joins TRBV5-8 to TRBJ1-2; D call uncertain. Germline-derived CDR1 and CDR2 are SGHTS and YDEGEE. Trimming stripped 0 bases from V and 8 bases from J, with 17 bases between. This CDR3 is 15 amino acids long. Here the CDR3 reads CASSLAFSAGRGYTF. The DNA for the CDR3 is TGTGCCAGCAGCTTGGCCTTTAGTGCAGGTCGGGGCTACACCTTC.

The chain carries TRBV5-1 and TRBJ1-5; a possible D gene is TRBD1 (5 bases). The CDR3 runs 16 residues. Germline V gene sequence: CDR1 SGHRS, CDR2 YFSETQ. The V end was cut by 0 bases, the J end by 1 base, with 11 bases between. CDR3 sequence: CASSLVPGYSNQPQHF. CDR3 DNA: TGCGCCAGCAGCTTGGTTCCAGGGTACAGCAATCAGCCCCAGCATTTT.

The chain uses TRBV5-4 and TRBJ2-3, with TRBD2 identical over 12 bases. The CDR3 runs 17 residues. V trimming: 2 bases; J trimming: 1 base; junction bases outside the gene matches: 5. In germline, CDR1 is SGHNT, CDR2 YYREEE (reference sequence). The CDR3 sequence is CASSLGGLAGRTDTQYF. In DNA, the CDR3 is TGTGCCAGCAGCTTAGGTGGACTAGCGGGGCGCACAGATACGCAGTATTTT.

The rearrangement joins TRBV2 to TRBJ1-2; D is unresolved. Germline V lookup: CDR1 SNHLY, CDR2 FYNNEI. V was trimmed by 9 bases and J by 14 bases, leaving 16 bases between them. The CDR3 contains 10 residues. The CDR3 DNA follows: TGTGCCAGACCCCCGGTCCGGGTGACCTTC. As protein: CARPPVRVTF.